The source of this TCR beta chain is a study of blood T cell repertoires in COVID-19. This CDR3 comprises 14 residues. The V end lost 5 bases, the J end lost 4 bases, and 9 bases lay between the germline ends. CDR1 SGHNT and CDR2 YENEEA come from the germline V gene. Cohorts were based on clinical histories the participants reported. The data were produced by immunoSEQ multiplex PCR, yet TCRdb's version contains in-frame clones alone and is incomplete. Found here are under 200,000 clones, around 82% of them singletons; the top ten hold approximately 4.7%. The chain links TRBV11-3 to TRBJ2-6; tentative D call: TRBD1 (6 bases). This receptor was identified in a woman aged 55-69 years with acute COVID-19. The specimen sequenced was PBMCs or T cells enriched from blood (not recorded which). The CDR3 region has the DNA TGTGCCAGCAGCCCAGGGGTCGGGGCCAACGTCCTGACTTTC. Protein product: CASSPGVGANVLTF. Full variable domain (missing parts from reference TRBV11-3 and TRBJ2-6): EAGVVQSPRYKIIEKKQPVAFWCNPISGHNTLYWYLQNLGQGPELLIRYENEEAVDDSQLPKDRFSAERLKGVDSTLKIQPAELGDSAVYLCASSPGVGANVLTFGAGSRLTVL.